A single T cell receptor (beta chain) is shown here with its context. The antigen is not known. The CDR3 is made up of 14 amino acids. Germline-derived CDR1 and CDR2 are LGHNA and YSLEER. Between the trimmed V and J ends, which lost 4 bases and 3 bases, there was a span of 12 bases. This specimen belongs to a study of shared clonotypes between healthy human individuals. Turning to the study itself: Used for every donor were three CD4 naive, three CD4 memory, two CD8 naive and one CD8 memory plate. Overall study results and limits: Memory subsets had estimated richness that was generally smaller than that of naive subsets.

From CD4+ cells came CD45RA+ naive and CD45RA-negative memory subsets. TCRdb's table, derived via immunoSEQ multiplex PCR, lists solely in-frame clones and lacks some. The sample gives fewer than 1.4 million clones, more than 75% of which show up once; 0.5% to 0.65% is in the top ten. The sequencing sample was made of memory CD4+ T cells from PBMCs. Specified subset: CD45RA-negative fraction. The TCR comes from a man in his late teens or twenties in good health. Some clones in this sample may be carry-over from other donors' samples. The chain combines TRBV4-3 with TRBJ1-1, with D perhaps TRBD1 (5 bases). In DNA form, the CDR3 reads TGCGCCAGCAGCCGGGCAGGGATGGACACTGAAGCTTTCTTT. Protein sequence: CASSRAGMDTEAFF.